Sequencing of this TCR beta chain was carried out in a study of spatial heterogeneity in lung cancer. General observations from the study: Tumors with more nonsynonymous mutations had more expanded intratumoral alpha and beta TCRs.

Each CDR3 protein is one row after TCRdb ran MiXCR on the 5' RACE reads. The sample consists of around 7,700 distinct CDR3 sequences, around 9.9% of them appearing once. Time point: sample taken at primary tumor resection. A note on this clonotype: Its antigen is unidentified.

The sample was lung tumor tissue, taken at surgery. This TCR derives from a male donor with early-stage non-small cell lung cancer.

CDR3 coding DNA: TGTGCCAGCAGCTTGGGCAGAGTTTCTGGAAACACCATATATTTT. Translated: CASSLGRVSGNTIYF. The rearrangement joins TRBV5-6 to TRBJ1-3; no clear D gene. The CDR3 is 15 amino acids. V was clipped by 0 bases and J by 1 base, with 8 bases between them. The germline V gene has CDR1 SGHDT and CDR2 YYEEEE. Full variable domain (rest looked up from reference TRBV5-6 and TRBJ1-3): DAGVTQSPTHLIKTRGQQVTLRCSPKSGHDTVSWYQQALGQGPQFIFQYYEEEERQRGNFPDRFSGHQFPNYSSELNVNALLLGDSALYLCASSLGRVSGNTIYFGEGSWLTVV.